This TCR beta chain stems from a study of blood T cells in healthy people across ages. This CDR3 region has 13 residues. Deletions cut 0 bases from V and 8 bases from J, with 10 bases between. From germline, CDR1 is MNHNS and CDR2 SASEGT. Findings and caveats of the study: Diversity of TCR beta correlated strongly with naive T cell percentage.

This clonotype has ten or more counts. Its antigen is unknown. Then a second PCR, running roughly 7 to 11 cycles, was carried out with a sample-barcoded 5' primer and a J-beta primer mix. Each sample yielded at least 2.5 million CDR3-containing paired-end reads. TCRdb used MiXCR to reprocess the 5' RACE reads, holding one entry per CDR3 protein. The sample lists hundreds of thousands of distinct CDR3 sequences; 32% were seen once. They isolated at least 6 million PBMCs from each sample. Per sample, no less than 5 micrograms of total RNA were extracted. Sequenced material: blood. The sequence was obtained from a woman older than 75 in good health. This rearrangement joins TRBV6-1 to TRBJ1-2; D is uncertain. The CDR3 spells CASSEAAENGYTF. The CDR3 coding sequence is TGTGCCAGCAGTGAAGCGGCAGAGAACGGCTACACCTTC.